Shown below are 8 T cell receptor beta chains from a single sample sequenced in a study of T cell responses to AZD1222 COVID-19 vaccine. Measured with immunoSEQ multiplex PCR; TCRdb has only the in-frame clones, and not every one. The table has around 180,000 clones, roughly 87% seen once; the top ten hold around 2.6%. Sequencing used peripheral blood, obtained on day 0 of AZD1222 vaccination. The source of these receptors is an adult in good health.

V is TRBV10-3 and J is TRBJ2-6; TRBD1 is a possible D gene (6 bases). Trimming removed 6 bases at V and 2 bases at J, with 11 bases between. From germline, CDR1 is ENHRY and CDR2 SYGVKD. This CDR3 is 15 amino acids long. This CDR3 is CAIRDDRTGANVLTF. In nucleotides, the CDR3 is TGTGCCATCAGAGACGACAGGACTGGGGCCAACGTCCTGACTTTC.

In this sample, this clone turned up a few times. The genes are TRBV11-2 and TRBJ1-6; D is uncertain. CDR3 length equals 12 residues. Per germline, CDR1 SGHAT and CDR2 FQNNGV. V was clipped by 7 bases and J by 11 bases, with 12 bases between them. CDR3 sequence reads: CASTFTGTPLHF. For the CDR3, the DNA is TGTGCCAGCACCTTCACCGGGACACCCCTCCACTTT.

The chain links TRBV9 to TRBJ2-2; 7 bases are shared with TRBD1. The V gene's germline CDR1 is SGDLS and CDR2 YYNGEE. The CDR3 sequence is 17 residues long. J lost 5 bases, V lost 2 bases, and 12 bases had no gene match. CDR3 nucleotides: TGTGCCAGCAGCGTGGAATACAGGGGCACCCCTACCGGGGAGCTGTTTTTT. This sequence encodes CASSVEYRGTPTGELFF.

This chain joins TRBV29-1 and TRBJ2-7; maybe TRBD1 (5 bases). Trimming stripped 6 bases from V and 2 bases from J, with 14 bases between. The CDR3 contains 13 residues. Per the germline V gene, CDR1 is SQVTM and CDR2 is ANQGSEA. CDR3 nucleotides: TGCAGCGTGAGACAGAGATCTACCTACGAGCAGTACTTC. Translated: CSVRQRSTYEQYF.

V gene TRBV5-1 combines with J gene TRBJ2-7; 9 nucleotides line up with TRBD2. Germline loops: CDR1 SGHRS, CDR2 YFSETQ. Trimming at V came to 2 bases and at J to 0 bases, leaving 3 bases not matched to a gene. CDR3 size: 15 residues. The CDR3 is CASSLLAGASYEQYF. CDR3 DNA: TGCGCCAGCAGCTTACTAGCGGGCGCCTCCTACGAGCAGTACTTC.

The rearrangement joins TRBV15 to TRBJ2-5; D tentatively fits TRBD1 or TRBD2 (5 bases each). V dropped 5 bases and J dropped 2 bases, with 9 bases sitting between them. This CDR3 region has 13 residues. Per germline, CDR1 LNHNV and CDR2 YYDKDF (reference sequence). CDR3 sequence (DNA): TGTGCCACCAGCGGGGGTATTCAAGAGACCCAGTACTTC. Translation: CATSGGIQETQYF.

This rearrangement joins TRBV7-2 to TRBJ2-7; tentatively, D is TRBD1 or TRBD2 (5 bases each). The CDR3 covers 13 residues. Germline V gene data show CDR1 as SGHTA and CDR2 as FQGNSA. V gave up 0 bases and J gave up 2 bases, with 5 bases separating them. The CDR3 region has the DNA TGTGCCAGCAGCTTAGCGGGACCCTACGAGCAGTACTTC. Translation: CASSLAGPYEQYF.

V is TRBV19 and J is TRBJ2-1; tentative D call: TRBD1 (6 bases). Trimming left V 9 bases short and J 8 bases short, with 17 bases between. The CDR3 extends over 13 amino acids. Per germline, CDR1 LNHDA and CDR2 SQIVND (reference sequence). The CDR3 DNA sequence: TGTGCCAGCCAAGGGGGATCTAGATATGAGCAGTTCTTC. This codes for CASQGGSRYEQFF.